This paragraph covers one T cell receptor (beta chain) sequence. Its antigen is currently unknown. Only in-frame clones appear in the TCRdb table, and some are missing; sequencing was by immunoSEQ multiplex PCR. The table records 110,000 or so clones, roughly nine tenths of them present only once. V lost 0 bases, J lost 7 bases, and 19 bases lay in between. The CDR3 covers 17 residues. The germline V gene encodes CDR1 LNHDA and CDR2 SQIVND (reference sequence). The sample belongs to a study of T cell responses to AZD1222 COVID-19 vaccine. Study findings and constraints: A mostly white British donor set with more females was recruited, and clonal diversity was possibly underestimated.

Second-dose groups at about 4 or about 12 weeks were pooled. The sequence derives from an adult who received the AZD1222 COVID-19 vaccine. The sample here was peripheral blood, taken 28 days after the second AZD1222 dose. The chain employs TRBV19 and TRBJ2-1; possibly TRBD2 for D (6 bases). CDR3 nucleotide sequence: TGTGCCAGTAGTATAGATCCAGTTCCTGGACTAATGAATGAGCAGTTCTTC. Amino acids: CASSIDPVPGLMNEQFF.